A selection of T cell receptor beta chains follows, all from one sample in a study of T cells in tuberculosis. The repertoire was sequenced with immunoSEQ multiplex PCR; TCRdb's copy has only in-frame clones and lacks some. Of around 22,000 clones in the sample, 95% were seen once. Source material: PBMCs. The source of these receptors is a donor between 10 and 35 years old with latent tuberculosis or without tuberculosis infection. Each CDR3 is given with its conserved first and last residue. The D gene is left open where the match is weak. The size entry is marked missing in some rows and otherwise reads once, few, many or a size class.

-	TRBJ1-1	-	12	TRBV5-4	CASSFGGTEAFF	TGTGCCAGCAGCTTCGGAGGCACTGAAGCTTTCTTT
-	TRBJ2-5	TRBD2	16	TRBV7-2	CASSQSPGAGEETQYF	TGTGCCAGCAGTCAAAGCCCTGGGGCGGGGGAAGAGACCCAGTACTTC
-	TRBJ1-2	TRBD1	15	TRBV7-3	CASSHPPTGDYGYTF	TGTGCCAGCAGCCACCCCCCGACAGGGGACTATGGCTACACCTTC
-	TRBJ2-5	TRBD2	18	TRBV11-3	CASSLRPPASGVQVAQYF	TGTGCCAGCAGCTTACGGCCCCCGGCTAGCGGGGTTCAAGTGGCCCAGTACTTC
-	TRBJ1-1	-	15	TRBV25-1	CASSDSAGVYSEAFF	TGTGCCAGCAGTGACTCAGCGGGGGTGTACTCTGAAGCTTTCTTT
-	TRBJ2-5	-	15	TRBV5-1	CASSLAGQLQETQYF	TGCGCCAGCAGCTTGGCAGGACAGCTCCAAGAGACCCAGTACTTC
-	TRBJ1-1	-	10	TRBV2	CASSYTEAFF	TGTGCCAGCAGCTACACTGAAGCTTTCTTT
once	TRBJ2-5	-	15	TRBV9	CASSVSAGREETQYF	TGTGCCAGCAGCGTATCCGCGGGAAGAGAGGAGACCCAGTACTTC
once	TRBJ1-1	-	12	TRBV27	CASSFVGAEAFF	TGTGCCAGCAGTTTTGTTGGGGCCGAAGCTTTCTTT
-	TRBJ1-2	TRBD1	14	TRBV5-4	CASSLGTGRYGYTF	TGTGCCAGCAGCTTGGGGACAGGACGGTATGGCTACACCTTC
-	TRBJ1-1	TRBD1	14	TRBV7-9	CASSSGQGVTEAFF	TGTGCCAGCAGCTCAGGGCAGGGGGTCACTGAAGCTTTCTTT
once	TRBJ1-5	TRBD1	15	TRBV28	CASSRDRVGNQPQHF	TGTGCCAGCAGTCGGGACAGGGTAGGCAATCAGCCCCAGCATTTT
-	TRBJ1-2	-	13	TRBV19	CASSIEGRNGYTF	TGTGCCAGTAGTATAGAGGGCCGGAATGGCTACACCTTC
-	TRBJ1-5	TRBD1	15	TRBV15	CATSEPGQGHQPQHF	TGTGCCACCAGCGAACCGGGACAGGGGCACCAGCCCCAGCATTTT
-	TRBJ1-2	-	16	TRBV10-3	CAISESRDTKYYGYTF	TGTGCCATCAGTGAGTCGAGGGACACAAAGTACTATGGCTACACCTTC
-	TRBJ2-7	-	12	TRBV6-6	CASSYVQYEQYF	TGTGCCAGCAGTTACGTACAGTACGAGCAGTACTTC
-	TRBJ1-4	-	16	TRBV5-6	CASSLGLDSLNEKLFF	TGTGCCAGCAGCTTGGGTTTGGACAGCCTCAATGAAAAACTGTTTTTT
-	TRBJ2-3	TRBD2	16	TRBV19	CASSPRLAGLTDTQYF	TGTGCCAGTAGTCCCAGACTAGCGGGTCTCACAGATACGCAGTATTTT
-	TRBJ1-5	-	17	TRBV21-1	CASSNNGRAGPNQPQHF	TGTGCCAGCAGCAACAATGGGCGGGCAGGACCCAATCAGCCCCAGCATTTT
-	TRBJ1-1	-	15	TRBV19	CASPPGRVGGTEAFF	TGTGCCAGCCCCCCCGGTCGGGTGGGTGGCACTGAAGCTTTCTTT
-	TRBJ1-2	TRBD1	13	TRBV4-1	CASRRTGGGGYTF	TGCGCCAGCAGGAGGACAGGGGGCGGTGGCTACACCTTC
-	TRBJ2-5	-	18	TRBV1	CTSSQDLSGREYQETQYF	TGCACCAGCAGCCAAGATCTCAGCGGGAGGGAGTACCAAGAGACCCAGTACTTC
-	TRBJ1-6	-	15	TRBV5-1	CASSLARAGYSPLHF	TGCGCCAGCAGCTTGGCAAGGGCAGGGTATTCACCCCTCCACTTT
-	TRBJ2-5	-	15	TRBV9	CASSMVPAAQETQYF	TGTGCCAGCAGTATGGTTCCGGCGGCCCAAGAGACCCAGTACTTC
-	TRBJ1-6	TRBD1	16	TRBV19	CATQQGGSSYNSPLHF	TGTGCCACCCAACAGGGGGGTAGTTCCTATAATTCACCCCTCCACTTT
-	TRBJ1-5	TRBD1	15	TRBV5-6	CASKRQGFGNQPQHF	TGTGCCAGCAAACGACAGGGGTTCGGCAATCAGCCCCAGCATTTT
-	TRBJ1-3	-	13	TRBV9	CASENGAGNTIYF	TGTGCCAGCGAGAACGGGGCTGGAAACACCATATATTTT
-	TRBJ1-2	-	15	TRBV11-1	CASSLGDKNNYGYTF	TGTGCCAGCAGCTTGGGAGACAAGAATAACTATGGCTACACCTTC
-	TRBJ1-1	-	14	TRBV2	CASSNSGVNTEAFF	TGTGCCAGCAGCAACTCGGGGGTGAACACTGAAGCTTTCTTT
-	TRBJ1-2	TRBD1	12	TRBV30	CAWPQGAGGYTF	TGTGCCTGGCCTCAGGGGGCAGGGGGCTACACCTTC
-	TRBJ2-7	TRBD2	17	TRBV5-4	CASSSRVLAGGYYEQYF	TGTGCCAGCAGCTCCAGAGTACTAGCGGGGGGATACTACGAGCAGTACTTC
-	TRBJ2-3	TRBD2	18	TRBV29-1	CSVSGASGGQTVTDTQYF	TGCAGCGTTTCTGGTGCTAGCGGGGGTCAAACTGTCACAGATACGCAGTATTTT
-	TRBJ1-5	-	14	TRBV2	CASSEGQDLQPQHF	TGTGCCAGCAGTGAAGGACAAGATCTTCAGCCCCAGCATTTT
-	TRBJ2-7	-	14	TRBV7-2	CASSLVIQTYEQYF	TGTGCCAGCAGCTTAGTTATACAGACCTACGAGCAGTACTTC
once	TRBJ1-2	-	11	TRBV5-6	CASSLERGYTF	TGTGCCAGCAGCTTGGAGCGGGGCTACACCTTC
-	TRBJ1-1	-	17	TRBV19	CASSSPPGQEMNTEAFF	TGTGCCAGTAGTTCACCACCGGGACAAGAAATGAACACTGAAGCTTTCTTT
-	TRBJ2-3	TRBD1	19	TRBV10-1	CASSDHQGRGQGSTDTQYF	TGCGCCAGCAGTGACCACCAAGGGAGGGGACAGGGGAGCACAGATACGCAGTATTTT
-	TRBJ2-2	-	14	TRBV30	CAWSPDYNTGELFF	TGTGCCTGGAGTCCCGACTACAACACCGGGGAGCTGTTTTTT
-	TRBJ2-1	-	12	TRBV12-5	CASGLLLNEQFF	TGTGCTAGTGGTTTGCTCCTCAATGAGCAGTTCTTC
-	TRBJ2-3	TRBD1	14	TRBV4-1	CASSPGQGIDTQYF	TGCGCCAGCAGCCCGGGACAGGGGATAGATACGCAGTATTTT
-	TRBJ2-5	TRBD1	16	TRBV5-4	CASSLAVWGTGETQYF	TGTGCCAGCAGCTTGGCGGTATGGGGGACAGGGGAGACCCAGTACTTC
-	TRBJ1-6	-	13	TRBV7-6	CATGRSYNSPLHF	TGTGCCACCGGTCGGTCCTATAATTCACCCCTCCACTTT
-	TRBJ2-6	TRBD2	16	TRBV5-4	CASSLRGLAGGSALTF	TGTGCCAGCAGCTTGCGGGGACTAGCGGGCGGGTCGGCCCTGACTTTC
-	TRBJ1-2	TRBD1	14	TRBV5-1	CASSLDRAGYGYTF	TGCGCCAGCAGTCTTGACAGGGCGGGCTATGGCTACACCTTC
-	TRBJ1-3	TRBD1	17	TRBV5-4	CASSLGRGRSSGNTIYF	TGTGCCAGCAGCTTGGGTAGGGGGCGAAGCTCTGGAAACACCATATATTTT
-	TRBJ1-2	-	16	TRBV7-8	CASSSEGIQVAGGYTF	TGTGCCAGCAGCTCTGAAGGGATACAGGTCGCAGGGGGCTACACCTTC
-	TRBJ1-3	-	12	TRBV19	CASGTLGNTIYF	TGTGCCAGTGGGACACTCGGAAACACCATATATTTT